This T cell receptor beta chain was profiled in a study of shared clonotypes between healthy human individuals. Repertoires were generated with immunoSEQ multiplex PCR, while TCRdb's copy carries only in-frame clones and drops some. This table has millions of clones, roughly 92% appearing once. This clone was detected only once. Germline trimming cut 4 bases from V and 2 bases from J; bases unmatched to any gene: 3. Per germline, CDR1 SGHNT and CDR2 YYREEE (reference sequence). The CDR3 has 16 residues. J is TRBJ1-6 and V is TRBV5-4; TRBD1 aligns across 10 bases. Sequenced sample: naive CD4+ T cells sorted from blood. Subset here: CD45RA+ positively selected. The clonotype was recovered from a young man in good health. The CDR3 protein is CASSTGTGAYNSPLHF. DNA of the CDR3: TGTGCCAGCAGCACTGGGACAGGGGCCTATAATTCACCCCTCCACTTT.